The clone carrying this TCR beta chain was counted at least ten times. The target antigen is unknown. TCRdb re-called the 5' RACE reads with MiXCR, one entry per CDR3 protein. The sample holds tens of thousands of distinct CDR3 sequences; approximately 6.2% are singletons and the top ten take about 3.9%. The data were taken from a study of early T cells in non-severe SARS-CoV-2 infection. In the study overall: Sequenced bulk RNA came from whole blood that was unsorted, and chains were unpaired.

General study findings and limits: VDJdb matches were skewed toward anti-spike CD8 T cell responses.

V dropped 5 bases and J dropped 5 bases, with 25 bases sitting between them. From germline, CDR1 is SGHTA and CDR2 FQGNSA. The CDR3 has 18 residues. V and J are TRBV7-2 and TRBJ2-1, with D perhaps assigned TRBD1 or TRBD2 (6 bases each). This clonotype was obtained from an adult who was a healthcare worker with PCR-confirmed SARS-CoV-2 infection or an uninfected control (not recorded which). The material sequenced was whole blood. The CDR3: CASSQWGRGAPSHNEQFF. The CDR3 coding sequence is TGTGCCAGCAGCCAATGGGGGCGGGGCGCCCCAAGTCACAATGAGCAGTTCTTC. Full variable domain (rest looked up from reference TRBV7-2 and TRBJ2-1): GAGVSQSPSNKVTEKGKDVELRCDPISGHTALYWYRQSLGQGLEFLIYFQGNSAPDKSGLPSDRFSAERTGGSVSTLTIQRTQQEDSAVYLCASSQWGRGAPSHNEQFFGPGTRLTVL.